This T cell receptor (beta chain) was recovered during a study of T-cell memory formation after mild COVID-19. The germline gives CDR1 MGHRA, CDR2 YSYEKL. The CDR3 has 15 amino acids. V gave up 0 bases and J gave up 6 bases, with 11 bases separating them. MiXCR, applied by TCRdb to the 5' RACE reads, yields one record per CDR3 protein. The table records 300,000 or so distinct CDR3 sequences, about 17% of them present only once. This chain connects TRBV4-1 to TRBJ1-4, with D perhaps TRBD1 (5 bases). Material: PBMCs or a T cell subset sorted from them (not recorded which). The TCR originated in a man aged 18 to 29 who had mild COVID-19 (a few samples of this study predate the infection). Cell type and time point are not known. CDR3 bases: TGCGCCAGCAGCCAAGATGGGACGGCAGATGAAAAACTGTTTTTT. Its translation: CASSQDGTADEKLFF.